This T cell receptor (beta chain) was obtained from a study of CD8+ T cells in alopecia areata. This clone has just a few counts. V shed 7 bases, J shed 5 bases, and the junction held 7 bases outside the gene matches. Per the germline V gene, CDR1 is MNHNS and CDR2 is SASEGT. CDR3 size: 13 residues. Indicated treatment: oral pan-JAK inhibitor, 5-10 mg twice daily. RNA was isolated and reverse transcribed to cDNA, the sequencing template. Profiled with immunoSEQ multiplex PCR; TCRdb holds only in-frame clones, not every one. This table holds about 190,000 clones, 50% to 60% found once. This receptor was taken from a human donor with alopecia areata. J is TRBJ1-2 and V is TRBV6-1, with TRBD1 identical over 7 bases. The sequencing used CD4+ T cells sorted from blood, collected at week 4, from a patient treated with tofacitinib. The CDR3 region is CASTTQGQYGYTF. For the CDR3, the DNA is TGTGCCAGCACGACCCAGGGACAGTATGGCTACACCTTC.